The 21 T cell receptor beta chains listed next were all sequenced from one sample in a study of shared clonotypes between healthy human individuals. Some clones are missing from TCRdb's copy, which holds only in-frame ones; the method was immunoSEQ multiplex PCR. The sample includes 2 million to 2.5 million clones, roughly 95% of them seen just once. Sequenced: naive CD4+ T cells sorted from blood. Subset described: CD45RA+ positively selected. Receptor source: a man aged 18 to 30 in good health.

The rearrangement joins TRBV5-8 to TRBJ2-5; 9 bases line up with TRBD1. V lost 4 bases and J lost 3; bases outside the gene matches: 7. Germline CDR1 is SGHTS and CDR2 is YDEGEE. CDR3 length: 15 residues. As DNA, the CDR3 is TGTGCCAGCAGCGCAACCGGGACAGGGAAAGAGACCCAGTACTTC. Encoded protein: CASSATGTGKETQYF.

CDR3 amino acids: CASSLGSLAGGVETQYF. The CDR3 nucleotides are TGTGCCAGCAGCTTAGGGTCCCTAGCGGGAGGAGTGGAGACCCAGTACTTC. This chain links TRBV7-9 with TRBJ2-5; 11 bases are shared with TRBD2. Germline trimming cut 1 base from V and 5 bases from J; bases unmatched to any gene: 9. Germline CDR1 reads SEHNR; CDR2 reads FQNEAQ (reference sequence). This CDR3 contains 17 residues.

The chain employs TRBV28 and TRBJ2-2, with 9 bases identical to TRBD1. Germline V lookup: CDR1 MDHEN, CDR2 SYDVKM. V lost 5 bases and J lost 7; bases outside the gene matches: 8. The CDR3 has 15 residues. CDR3 in DNA: TGTGCCAGCAGTATCAAGGGACAGGGCGTCGGGGAGCTGTTTTTT. It yields the protein CASSIKGQGVGELFF.

Of note for this clone: The sample carries other DNA sequences with the same CDR3. The genes are TRBV6-5 and TRBJ2-7, with a possible D match to TRBD1 (5 bases). Germline CDR1 MNHEY, CDR2 SVGAGI. The CDR3 loop spans 11 amino acids. Trimming pared 4 bases from V and 6 bases from J, leaving 7 bases between. The DNA for the CDR3 is TGTGCCAGCAGTTCAGGGCCCGAGCAGTACTTC. This encodes CASSSGPEQYF.

The V and J genes are TRBV4-3 and TRBJ2-2; TRBD2 matches 9 bases. Trimming at V came to 0 bases and at J to 0 bases, leaving 2 bases not matched to a gene. From germline, CDR1 is LGHNA and CDR2 YSLEER. This CDR3 is 17 amino acids long. CDR3 coding DNA: TGCGCCAGCAGCCAAGAGCTAGCGGGATCGAACACCGGGGAGCTGTTTTTT. Translation: CASSQELAGSNTGELFF.

The chain joins TRBV7-9 to TRBJ1-5; 8 positions agree with TRBD1. This CDR3 spans 15 amino acids. CDR1 SEHNR and CDR2 FQNEAQ come from the germline V gene (reference sequence). J was trimmed by 1 base and V by 6 bases; bases with no gene match: 5. CDR3 nucleotides: TGTGCCAGCAGTTCAGGGGGCGCCAGCAATCAGCCCCAGCATTTT. Its translation: CASSSGGASNQPQHF.

This clone showed up just a few times. The chain couples TRBV10-3 to TRBJ2-1; 7 bases match TRBD1. Germline CDR1 reads ENHRY; CDR2 reads SYGVKD. The ends lost 6 bases at V and 4 bases at J; junction bases unmatched: 3. The CDR3 runs to 13 residues. CDR3 region: CAISEDRYNEQFF. The CDR3 nucleotides are TGTGCCATCAGCGAGGACAGGTACAATGAGCAGTTCTTC.

The chain has TRBV6-5 and TRBJ2-7, with 7 bases identical to TRBD1. CDR1 and CDR2 (germline): MNHEY, SVGAGI. This CDR3 is 15 amino acids long. With 2 bases clipped from V and 0 bases from J, the junction kept 4 bases outside the gene matches. The CDR3 DNA reads as TGTGCCAGCAGTTACGAGTGGGACAGCTCCTACGAGCAGTACTTC. Amino acids: CASSYEWDSSYEQYF.

A word on this clone: The sample holds other DNA sequences that translate to the same CDR3. The chain recombines TRBV19 with TRBJ1-1; D unclear. Germline assignment: CDR1 LNHDA and CDR2 SQIVND (reference sequence). The V end was cut by 4 bases, the J end by 1 base, with 7 bases between. The CDR3 contains 13 residues. The CDR3, as DNA: TGTGCCAGTAGTACCTCGAGGAACACTGAAGCTTTCTTT. It encodes CASSTSRNTEAFF.

This clone was picked up one time. V is TRBV7-2 and J is TRBJ2-3; 12 nucleotides agree with TRBD2. Germline lookup yields CDR1 SGHTA and CDR2 FQGNSA. V lost 5 bases and J lost 6; bases outside the gene matches: 9. The CDR3 length is 16 residues. CDR3 residues: CASSTPSGRARDTQYF. CDR3 coding DNA: TGTGCCAGCAGCACCCCTAGCGGGAGGGCCAGGGATACGCAGTATTTT.

This clone was observed a single time. J is TRBJ1-5 and V is TRBV6-6; D gene unclear. Germline lookup yields CDR1 MNHNY and CDR2 SVGAGI (reference sequence). CDR3 size: 14 residues. The germline V and J ends were trimmed by 4 bases and 4 bases, with 11 bases remaining between them. In DNA form, the CDR3 reads TGTGCCAGCAGTTCAGGACGCCGAAATCAGCCCCAGCATTTT. Translating it yields CASSSGRRNQPQHF.

The chain links TRBV5-4 to TRBJ2-2; maybe TRBD2 (6 bases). Trimming removed 5 bases at V and 1 base at J, with 12 bases between. Germline V CDR1 and CDR2: SGHNT, YYREEE (reference sequence). The CDR3 sequence is 15 residues long. In DNA, the CDR3 is TGTGCCAGCAGGTCGGGACTCCGGAACACCGGGGAGCTGTTTTTT. The encoded protein is CASRSGLRNTGELFF.

V gene TRBV19 combines with J gene TRBJ2-2, with 7 bases identical to TRBD2. This CDR3 is 16 amino acids long. The junction had 5 bases not matched to a gene; V was cut back by 2 bases and J by 2 bases. CDR1 and CDR2 (germline): LNHDA, SQIVND (reference sequence). The CDR3 DNA follows: TGTGCCAGTAGTATAAGGAGCGGGGATAACACCGGGGAGCTGTTTTTT. Translation: CASSIRSGDNTGELFF.

V gene TRBV19 combines with J gene TRBJ1-3; TRBD1 is a possible D gene (5 bases). V was cut by 3 bases and J by 0 bases, with 12 bases left in between. Germline V gene data show CDR1 as LNHDA and CDR2 as SQIVND (reference sequence). The CDR3 covers 16 residues. CDR3 DNA sequence: TGTGCCAGTAGTATGGGCCGGGGACGCTCTGGAAACACCATATATTTT. Its translation is CASSMGRGRSGNTIYF.

J is TRBJ2-1 and V is TRBV9, with 8 bases matching TRBD2. With 3 bases clipped from V and 0 bases from J, the junction kept 8 bases outside the gene matches. Germline V lookup: CDR1 SGDLS, CDR2 YYNGEE. CDR3 size: 17 residues. CDR3 nucleotide sequence: TGTGCCAGCAGCGCCGGTGGAAGCGGGAGCTCCTACAATGAGCAGTTCTTC. Its protein product is CASSAGGSGSSYNEQFF.

V is TRBV27 and J is TRBJ2-7; the match to TRBD1 covers 10 bases. The length of the CDR3 is 15 residues. The junction had 11 bases not matched to a gene; V was cut back by 6 bases and J by 6 bases. Looked up from germline, CDR1 is MNHEY and CDR2 is SMNVEV (reference sequence). The CDR3 sequence: CASSFPGQGMFEQYF. DNA for the CDR3: TGTGCCAGCAGCTTTCCGGGACAGGGGATGTTCGAGCAGTACTTC.

Turning to this clone: Other DNA sequences in this specimen translate into the identical CDR3. V usage is TRBV2 and J usage is TRBJ1-3; D call uncertain. The V end lost 8 bases, the J end lost 0 bases, and 8 bases lay between the germline ends. The CDR3 has 13 residues. Germline values: CDR1 SNHLY, CDR2 FYNNEI. CDR3 residues: CASRRDSGNTIYF. CDR3 in DNA: TGTGCCAGCCGACGCGACTCTGGAAACACCATATATTTT.

The chain uses TRBV6-6 and TRBJ1-1, with D possibly matching TRBD1 (6 bases). The germline CDR1 and CDR2 sequences are MNHNY and SVGAGI (reference sequence). Between the trimmed V and J ends, which lost 7 bases and 1 base, there was a span of 13 bases. This CDR3 region has 14 residues. CDR3 sequence reads: CASTTGQSNTEAFF. Written as DNA, the CDR3 is TGTGCCAGCACCACTGGACAGTCGAACACTGAAGCTTTCTTT.

A single count supports this clone. This chain links TRBV2 with TRBJ2-5; TRBD1 agrees at 10 bases. The trim removed 6 bases at V and 4 bases at J, leaving 5 bases unmatched. This CDR3 has 14 residues. Germline CDR1 is SNHLY and CDR2 is FYNNEI. The CDR3 is CASRGTGARETQYF. DNA of the CDR3: TGTGCCAGCAGGGGGACAGGGGCTCGAGAGACCCAGTACTTC.

With respect to this clone: This sample also contains other DNA sequences that code for the same CDR3. This chain links TRBV10-3 with TRBJ1-1; the D gene is possibly TRBD1 (5 bases). Germline-derived CDR1 and CDR2 are ENHRY and SYGVKD. V was pared by 5 bases and J by 0 bases, with 7 bases between. The CDR3 is 13 residues long. The DNA of the CDR3 is TGTGCCATCAGTCAGGGATTGAACACTGAAGCTTTCTTT. It is translated as CAISQGLNTEAFF.

J is TRBJ1-1 and V is TRBV7-2, with a weak D call TRBD1 (5 bases). The CDR3 has 16 residues. CDR1 is SGHTA and CDR2 is FQGNSA in the germline V gene. V lost 1 base and J 0 bases, leaving 12 bases between the germline ends. Written as DNA, the CDR3 is TGTGCCAGCAGCTTAGGTAGGGGCACCCTGAACACTGAAGCTTTCTTT. This encodes CASSLGRGTLNTEAFF.